The subject of this entry is one T cell receptor (beta chain). The data derive from a study of identical twins. Template switching, a step in the protocol, added a universal primer site, and cDNA carried unique molecular identifiers. TCRdb used MiXCR to reprocess the 5' RACE reads, holding one entry per CDR3 protein. The sample contains roughly 770,000 distinct CDR3 sequences, approximately 18% of which appear only once. Separately, the same data were catalogued under a study of T cells expressing NK-cell markers. That work contributes: One of eight sequenced donors was HCMV-seronegative; the other seven were seropositive.

The sample was PBMCs. This sequence was found in a woman under 30 in good health.

CDR3 loop: CATSDGTDYQETQYF. The CDR3 DNA reads as TGTGCCACCAGTGACGGGACGGACTACCAAGAGACCCAGTACTTC. V usage is TRBV24-1 and J usage is TRBJ2-5, with D perhaps TRBD1 or TRBD2 (5 bases each). V was trimmed by 4 bases and J by 0 bases, leaving 11 bases between them. This CDR3 has 15 residues. The germline gives CDR1 KGHDR, CDR2 SFDVKD.